The clone carrying this TCR beta chain was observed once. Per the authors' pipeline: Reference gene primer amplification yielded estimated nucleated cell counts. Generated by immunoSEQ multiplex PCR, the TCRdb table keeps only in-frame clones and is missing some. Clonal size and the V and J genes are those of that table, whereas D and trimming came from the DNA. The table includes about 240,000 clones, approximately 78% detected once. CDR3 size: 14 residues. Germline CDR1 MNHEY, CDR2 SVGEGT. V was pared by 4 bases and J by 4 bases, with 11 bases between. This sample was included in a study of blood T cell repertoires in COVID-19. On the study more broadly: Collection of acute and convalescent COVID-19 samples took place in the United States, Italy and Spain. The cDNA or gDNA used as material had been derived from T cells, B-cell-depleted T cells, or PBMCs.

The source of this sequence is a woman aged 55-75 years with active or convalescent COVID-19. Material for sequencing was peripheral blood. The V gene is TRBV6-2 or TRBV6-3, the J gene TRBJ2-1, with D perhaps TRBD2 (6 bases). CDR3 loop: CASSSRGMYNEQFF. As DNA, the CDR3 is TGTGCCAGCAGTTCCCGGGGGATGTACAATGAGCAGTTCTTC.